One and the same sample provided the 11 T cell receptor beta chains below, sequenced in a study of blood T cell repertoires in COVID-19. Measured with immunoSEQ multiplex PCR; TCRdb has only the in-frame clones, and not every one. The table has about 140,000 clones, about 79% seen once; the top ten hold roughly 2.9%. The sample was PBMCs or T cells enriched from blood (not recorded which). The receptors derive from a woman in her 50s who had recovered from COVID-19.

The rearrangement joins TRBV27 to TRBJ1-1; D gene unclear. The length of the CDR3 is 14 residues. Germline values: CDR1 MNHEY, CDR2 SMNVEV (reference sequence). Trimming took 8 bases from V and 0 from J, leaving 13 bases between them. CDR3: CASRRGSMNTEAFF. The CDR3, as DNA: TGTGCCAGCCGCCGAGGCAGCATGAACACTGAAGCTTTCTTT.

The gene calls are TRBV27 and TRBJ2-7, with TRBD1 matching 8 bases. V shed 5 bases and J 4 bases; nucleotides not matched to a gene: 4. Germline V gene sequence: CDR1 MNHEY, CDR2 SMNVEV (reference sequence). The CDR3 totals 13 residues. The CDR3 here is CASSIRTGYEQYF. The CDR3 bases are TGTGCCAGCAGTATCCGGACAGGGTACGAGCAGTACTTC.

This clone was detected a few times. The J gene is TRBJ2-1, the V gene TRBV12-3 or TRBV12-4; a weak D match, TRBD2 (5 bases). V shed 6 bases and J shed 10 bases, with 10 bases lying between them. The CDR3 spans 11 residues. The CDR3 here is CASRIWEEQFF. CDR3 bases: TGTGCCAGCAGGATCTGGGAGGAGCAGTTCTTC.

The chain uses TRBV11-2 and TRBJ2-2; 9 bases match TRBD1. The CDR3 sequence is 15 residues long. The trim removed 4 bases at V and 5 bases at J, leaving 5 bases unmatched. Germline values: CDR1 SGHAT, CDR2 FQNNGV. The CDR3 loop is CASSSQGAGTGELFF. Here the CDR3 DNA reads TGTGCCAGCAGCTCACAGGGGGCCGGGACCGGGGAGCTGTTTTTT.

A few counts support this clone. The gene calls are TRBV7-8 and TRBJ1-3; TRBD1 aligns across 7 bases. This CDR3 has 15 amino acids. Trimming at V came to 5 bases and at J to 0 bases, leaving 4 bases not matched to a gene. Germline loops: CDR1 SGHVS, CDR2 FQNEAQ. CDR3 sequence: CASSHRGTSGNTIYF. CDR3 bases: TGTGCCAGCAGCCACAGGGGAACCTCTGGAAACACCATATATTTT. Combining the CDR3 with reference TRBV7-8 and TRBJ1-3 gives the whole variable domain GAGVSQSPRYKVAKRGQDVALRCDPISGHVSLFWYQQALGQGPEFLTYFQNEAQLDKSGLPSDRFFAERPEGSVSTLKIQRTQQEDSAVYLCASSHRGTSGNTIYFGEGSWLTVV.

The chain recombines TRBV28 with TRBJ1-2; 9 bases match TRBD1. The CDR3 is made up of 16 amino acids. The J segment lost 6 bases and the V segment lost 7 bases, leaving 15 bases of the junction unmatched. The germline V gene encodes CDR1 MDHEN and CDR2 SYDVKM. The CDR3 DNA follows: TGTGCCAGCACCCTAGCGACAGGGGGGGACTTTCATGGCTACACCTTC. This gives the protein CASTLATGGDFHGYTF.

This clone was counted a few times. This chain joins TRBV7-3 and TRBJ2-2; 7 bases map to TRBD1. J lost 5 bases, V lost 3 bases, and 3 bases had no gene match. Looked up from germline, CDR1 is SGHTA and CDR2 is FQGTGA. The CDR3 is 14 amino acids. The CDR3 here is CASSFSGGTGELFF. The CDR3 nucleotides are TGTGCCAGCAGCTTTTCAGGGGGAACCGGGGAGCTGTTTTTT.

The chain uses TRBV14 and TRBJ1-1; D gene ambiguous. V shed 0 bases and J shed 1 base, with 3 bases lying between them. The germline V gene encodes CDR1 SGHDN and CDR2 FVKESK. There are 13 residues in the CDR3. CDR3 bases: TGTGCCAGCAGCCAAGACTGGAACACTGAAGCTTTCTTT. Protein sequence: CASSQDWNTEAFF.

The V and J genes are TRBV6-5 and TRBJ2-6; D perhaps matches TRBD2 (5 bases). The CDR3 runs to 14 residues. The germline V gene encodes CDR1 MNHEY and CDR2 SVGAGI. Trimming shortened V by 8 bases and J by 4 bases, and 12 bases separated the two germline ends. The CDR3 DNA reads TGTGCCAGCCTCCGGGGTTCAGGGGCCAACGTCCTGACTTTC. This codes for CASLRGSGANVLTF.

The rearrangement links TRBV5-8 to TRBJ1-1; 7 bases map to TRBD1. V lost 2 bases to trimming and J lost 5 bases; unmatched junction nucleotides: 6. Germline V gene lookup returns CDR1 SGHTS and CDR2 YDEGEE. This CDR3 contains 14 residues. The CDR3 sequence is CASSLTGVRTEAFF. In DNA, the CDR3 is TGTGCCAGCAGCTTAACAGGGGTTCGGACTGAAGCTTTCTTT.

The chain is built from TRBV7-3 and TRBJ1-2; D is unresolved. The CDR3 covers 14 residues. Trimming took off 5 bases at V and 1 base at J, with 11 bases between the two ends. Germline V gene sequence: CDR1 SGHTA, CDR2 FQGTGA. CDR3 nucleotide sequence: TGTGCCAGCAGCCCGAACCCCAGTAACTATGGCTACACCTTC. Translating gives CASSPNPSNYGYTF.